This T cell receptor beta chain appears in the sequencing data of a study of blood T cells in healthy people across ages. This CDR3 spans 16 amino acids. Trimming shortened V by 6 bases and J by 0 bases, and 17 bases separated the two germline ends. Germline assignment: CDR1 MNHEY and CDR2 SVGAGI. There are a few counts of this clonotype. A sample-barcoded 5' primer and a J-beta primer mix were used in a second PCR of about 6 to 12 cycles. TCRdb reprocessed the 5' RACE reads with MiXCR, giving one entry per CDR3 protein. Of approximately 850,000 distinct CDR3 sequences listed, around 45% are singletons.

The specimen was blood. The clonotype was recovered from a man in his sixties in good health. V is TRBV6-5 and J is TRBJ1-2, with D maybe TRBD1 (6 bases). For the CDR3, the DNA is TGTGCCAGCAGGCCGGACAGTTTAATTACTAACTATGGCTACACCTTC. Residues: CASRPDSLITNYGYTF.